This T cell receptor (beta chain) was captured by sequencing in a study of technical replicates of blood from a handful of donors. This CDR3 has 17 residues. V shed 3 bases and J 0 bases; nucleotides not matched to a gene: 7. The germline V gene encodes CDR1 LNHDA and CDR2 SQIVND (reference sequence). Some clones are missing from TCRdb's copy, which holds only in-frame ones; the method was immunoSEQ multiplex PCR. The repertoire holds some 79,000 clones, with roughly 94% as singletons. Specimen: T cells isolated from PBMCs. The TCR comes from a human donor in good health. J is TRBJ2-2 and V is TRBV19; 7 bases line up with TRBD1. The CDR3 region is CASSIGDSFANTGELFF. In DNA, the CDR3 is TGTGCCAGTAGTATTGGGGACAGCTTCGCGAACACCGGGGAGCTGTTTTTT.